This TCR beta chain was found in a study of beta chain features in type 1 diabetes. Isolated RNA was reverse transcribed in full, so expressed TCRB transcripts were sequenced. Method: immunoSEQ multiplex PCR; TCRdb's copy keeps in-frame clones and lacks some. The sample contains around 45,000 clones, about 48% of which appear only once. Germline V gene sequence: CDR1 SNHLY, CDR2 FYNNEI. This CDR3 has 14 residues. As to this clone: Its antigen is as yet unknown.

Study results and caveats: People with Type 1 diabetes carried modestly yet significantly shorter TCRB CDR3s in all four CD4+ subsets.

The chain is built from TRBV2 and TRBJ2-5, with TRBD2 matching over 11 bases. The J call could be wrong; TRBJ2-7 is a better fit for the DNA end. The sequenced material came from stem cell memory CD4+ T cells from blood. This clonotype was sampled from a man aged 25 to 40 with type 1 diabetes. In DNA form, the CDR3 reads TGTGCCAGCAGTCTGGGACTAGCGGTCTACGAGCAGTACTTC. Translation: CASSLGLAVYEQYF.